This TCR beta chain was documented in a study of beta chain features in type 1 diabetes. This clone was found many times. Antigen: not known. Expressed TCRB transcripts got sequenced, as all isolated RNA was reverse transcribed. Data came from immunoSEQ multiplex PCR; TCRdb stores just in-frame clones and leaves some out. The repertoire includes under 250,000 clones, about a tenth of them detected once, and roughly 1.3% sits in the top ten. On average, the one heparinised blood draw given by each donor was about 120 mL. Over 95% purity was reached by all sorted populations. Germline assignment: CDR1 SGHTA and CDR2 FQGNSA. This CDR3 has 16 residues. Trimming removed 5 bases from V and 1 base from J, with 15 bases in between. Study outcomes and limitations: Insertions at VDJ junctions were less frequent in type 1 diabetes patients. These patients also deleted more nucleotides at the same junctions.

The specimen was central memory CD4+ T cells from blood. V is TRBV7-2 and J is TRBJ2-4; the D is unclear. The receptor was isolated from a man between 18 and 35 years old in good health. The CDR3 region is CASSLTVTQAKNIQYF. DNA of the CDR3: TGTGCCAGCAGCCTCACAGTTACACAGGCCAAAAACATTCAGTACTTC.